The next 10 T cell receptor beta chains were all read from a single sample in a study of control samples from healthy donors and cancer patients. The data were produced by immunoSEQ multiplex PCR, yet TCRdb's version contains in-frame clones alone and is incomplete. The profile shows roughly 100,000 clones, 86% of them singletons. The sequenced material came from blood. These receptor sequences come from a woman between 50 and 59 years old in good health.

The chain joins TRBV6-6 to TRBJ2-7, with 12 positions matching TRBD2. Germline V gene lookup returns CDR1 MNHNY and CDR2 SVGAGI (reference sequence). Unmatched junction bases numbered 5, after V lost 0 bases and J lost 5 bases. The CDR3 is 16 amino acids. The chain's CDR3 is CASSYSASGGVNEQYF. The CDR3 DNA reads as TGTGCCAGCAGTTACTCGGCTAGCGGGGGGGTAAACGAGCAGTACTTC.

The V gene is TRBV12-5, the J gene TRBJ2-7; no firm D call. The germline CDR1 and CDR2 sequences are LGHNT and FRNRAP. Trimming took 4 bases from V and 7 from J, leaving 11 bases between them. This CDR3 region has 12 residues. The CDR3 region has the DNA TGTGCTAGTGGTTCCACCTTGGGGGAGCAGTACTTC. It specifies CASGSTLGEQYF.

The chain combines TRBV5-1 with TRBJ2-7; D is possibly TRBD2 (6 bases). Germline CDR1 SGHRS, CDR2 YFSETQ. Trimming removed 0 bases at V and 7 bases at J, with 17 bases between. The CDR3 consists of 15 residues. This CDR3 is CASSLAGVGTEEQYF. For the CDR3, the DNA is TGCGCCAGCAGCTTGGCGGGGGTCGGGACGGAGGAGCAGTACTTC.

The rearrangement joins TRBV3-1 (or the pseudogene TRBV3-2) to TRBJ2-7; the D gene is possibly TRBD1 (6 bases). V shed 5 bases and J shed 4 bases, with 12 bases lying between them. Germline loops: CDR1 LGHDT, CDR2 YNNKEL (reference sequence). The CDR3 has 13 residues. The CDR3 spells CASSKTGTYEQYF. CDR3 sequence (DNA): TGTGCCAGCAGCAAAACAGGGACGTACGAGCAGTACTTC.

This chain uses TRBV28 with TRBJ1-5, with D maybe TRBD1 (5 bases). With 8 bases removed from V and 6 bases from J, the gap between germline ends came to 20 bases. CDR3 size: 15 residues. Germline assignment: CDR1 MDHEN and CDR2 SYDVKM. CDR3: CASEGDGFRSQPQHF. CDR3 in DNA: TGTGCCAGCGAAGGGGATGGGTTTAGAAGTCAGCCCCAGCATTTT.

This clone has more than one count but fewer than ten. This chain uses TRBV5-6 with TRBJ2-5; TRBD2 agrees at 9 bases. Looked up from germline, CDR1 is SGHDT and CDR2 is YYEEEE. After removal of 0 bases from V and 4 bases from J, the junction contained 4 bases not matched to a gene. The CDR3 spans 15 residues. CDR3 DNA: TGTGCCAGCAGCTTGGCTAGCGGGGAGGGAGAGACCCAGTACTTC. Protein: CASSLASGEGETQYF.

The V call is TRBV5-1, the J call TRBJ1-6; unclear D gene. The V gene's germline CDR1 is SGHRS and CDR2 YFSETQ. The CDR3 is 13 residues long. Trimming stripped 4 bases from V and 3 bases from J, with 5 bases between. CDR3 region: CASSDNYNSPLHF. DNA for the CDR3: TGCGCCAGCAGCGATAACTATAATTCACCCCTCCACTTT.

This rearrangement joins TRBV14 to TRBJ1-2; D gene ambiguous. The CDR3 has 13 amino acids. The germline V gene encodes CDR1 SGHDN and CDR2 FVKESK. Trimming removed 0 bases at V and 5 bases at J, with 7 bases between. The CDR3 sequence: CASSQDSGYGYTF. In DNA, the CDR3 is TGTGCCAGCAGCCAAGATAGCGGTTATGGCTACACCTTC.

This clone has a single count. The gene calls are TRBV2 and TRBJ2-3; D is undetermined. Germline CDR1 is SNHLY and CDR2 is FYNNEI. The CDR3 is made up of 14 amino acids. V lost 4 bases to trimming and J lost 6 bases, with 14 bases between them. CDR3 loop: CASSAPQQPDTQYF. CDR3 DNA sequence: TGTGCCAGCAGTGCCCCTCAGCAGCCGGATACGCAGTATTTT. The full variable domain, with the rest looked up from reference TRBV2 and TRBJ2-3, is EPEVTQTPSHQVTQMGQEVILRCVPISNHLYFYWYRQILGQKVEFLVSFYNNEISEKSEIFDDQFSVERPDGSNFTLKIRSTKLEDSAMYFCASSAPQQPDTQYFGPGTRLTVL.

The chain combines TRBV9 with TRBJ1-1, with 10 bases matching TRBD1. Germline CDR1 reads SGDLS; CDR2 reads YYNGEE. With 3 bases clipped from V and 3 bases from J, the junction kept 8 bases outside the gene matches. The CDR3 loop spans 16 amino acids. The CDR3 coding sequence is TGTGCCAGCAGCGATACAAGGGACAGGGGTGACACTGAAGCTTTCTTT. Protein product: CASSDTRDRGDTEAFF.